Listed below are T cell receptor beta chains from one sample, sequenced in a study of blood T cell repertoires in COVID-19. Profiled with immunoSEQ multiplex PCR; TCRdb holds only in-frame clones, not every one. The sample yields 100,000 to 120,000 clones, about 88% seen once. Sequencing input: peripheral blood. The receptors shown here come from a man aged 35-49 years with acute or convalescent COVID-19. Each CDR3 is given with its conserved first and last residue. D genes are given only for firm matches. Clone size is given for some rows only: seen once, a few or many times, or a class if the clone is expanded.

TRBV19	TRBJ2-5	-	-	CASSIQMWGRETQYF	TGTGCCAGTAGTATTCAGATGTGGGGCCGGGAGACCCAGTACTTC
TRBV14	TRBJ2-4	-	TRBD1	CASSPGLGGANIQYF	TGTGCCAGCAGCCCGGGGCTAGGGGGCGCAAACATTCAGTACTTC
TRBV9	TRBJ1-2	-	TRBD1	CASSVEAGGGYGYTF	TGTGCCAGCAGCGTAGAGGCAGGGGGAGGCTATGGCTACACCTTC
TRBV15	TRBJ2-2	-	TRBD2	CATSSGLAVTGELFF	TGTGCCACCAGCAGTGGACTAGCGGTTACCGGGGAGCTGTTTTTT
TRBV2	TRBJ2-3	-	TRBD2	CASRRTTSGGITYTQYF	TGTGCCAGCAGAAGAACTACTAGCGGGGGGATTACATATACGCAGTATTTT
TRBV2	TRBJ1-1	-	TRBD1	CASSFNRGVTEAFF	TGTGCCAGCAGCTTTAACAGGGGAGTCACTGAAGCTTTCTTT
TRBV7-3	TRBJ2-7	-	TRBD1	CASSWRPGQGPWDEQYF	TGTGCCAGCAGCTGGAGACCGGGACAGGGGCCTTGGGACGAGCAGTACTTC
TRBV5-5	TRBJ2-7	-	-	CASSLNRPDLTYEQYF	TGTGCCAGCAGCTTGAATCGGCCAGACTTGACCTACGAGCAGTACTTC
TRBV21-1	TRBJ1-4	-	-	CASSKKQRGRNPAATNEKLFF	TGTGCCAGCAGCAAAAAACAGAGGGGGCGAAACCCTGCGGCAACTAATGAAAAACTGTTTTTT
TRBV18	TRBJ2-5	-	-	CASSPPVGETQYF	TGTGCCAGCTCACCACCAGTCGGGGAGACCCAGTACTTC
TRBV5-1	TRBJ1-1	-	-	CASSSGSPNTEAFF	TGCGCCAGCAGCTCCGGGAGCCCAAACACTGAAGCTTTCTTT
TRBV27	TRBJ2-5	-	-	CASSLREEFVETQYF	TGTGCCAGCAGTTTACGTGAGGAATTTGTCGAGACCCAGTACTTC
TRBV7-9	TRBJ1-2	-	TRBD1	CASSLTGGYGYTF	TGTGCCAGCAGCTTGACAGGGGGCTATGGCTACACCTTC
TRBV5-5	TRBJ2-1	-	TRBD2	CASTFLPGLGSDEQFF	TGTGCCAGCACCTTCCTACCGGGACTAGGTTCGGATGAGCAGTTCTTC
TRBV3-1/TRBV3-2	TRBJ2-1	-	TRBD1	CASSQGDRTGRFF	TGTGCCAGCAGCCAAGGAGACAGGACAGGGAGGTTCTTC
TRBV19	TRBJ2-7	-	TRBD2	CASSTGLAGLEQYF	TGTGCCAGTAGTACGGGACTAGCGGGGCTCGAGCAGTACTTC
TRBV29-1	TRBJ1-1	few	-	CSVDPGDTEAFF	TGCAGCGTTGATCCAGGGGACACTGAAGCTTTCTTT
TRBV7-2	TRBJ2-2	-	-	CASSRKITGIRSNTGELFF	TGTGCCAGCAGCCGGAAAATTACAGGGATCCGCTCGAACACCGGGGAGCTGTTTTTT
TRBV13	TRBJ2-3	-	-	CASSWERGTDTQYF	TGTGCCAGCAGCTGGGAGCGGGGCACAGATACGCAGTATTTT
TRBV2	TRBJ2-7	-	-	CASGGMGEQYF	TGTGCCAGCGGGGGGATGGGCGAGCAGTACTTC
TRBV6-1	TRBJ1-5	-	-	CASSEPGYYRDQPQHF	TGTGCCAGCAGTGAACCAGGGTACTATAGGGATCAGCCCCAGCATTTT
TRBV27	TRBJ2-5	-	-	CASSLSSALQTQYF	TGTGCCAGCAGTTTATCGAGCGCCCTACAGACCCAGTACTTC
TRBV20-1	TRBJ2-5	few	TRBD2	CSASAGLALQETQYF	TGCAGTGCTAGTGCTGGACTAGCGCTCCAAGAGACCCAGTACTTC
TRBV11-2	TRBJ2-1	-	-	CASSSLRGYNEQFF	TGTGCCAGCAGCTCGCTACGGGGGTACAATGAGCAGTTCTTC
TRBV25-1	TRBJ2-5	-	-	CASSDPTGEGETQYF	TGTGCCAGCAGTGACCCGACAGGGGAGGGAGAGACCCAGTACTTC
TRBV7-9	TRBJ1-2	-	-	CASSLGQGYGYTF	TGTGCCAGCAGCTTAGGGCAGGGTTATGGCTACACCTTC
TRBV18	TRBJ1-2	-	-	CASSPPFQTESVYGYTF	TGTGCCAGCTCACCACCTTTCCAGACAGAGTCAGTCTATGGCTACACCTTC
TRBV29-1	TRBJ2-3	-	TRBD2	CSVVNGGGQDTQYF	TGCAGCGTTGTTAACGGGGGGGGCCAGGATACGCAGTATTTT
TRBV4-3	TRBJ1-4	-	-	CASSQESGFGDEKLFF	TGCGCCAGCAGCCAAGAATCGGGGTTCGGGGATGAAAAACTGTTTTTT
TRBV3-1/TRBV3-2	TRBJ2-7	-	TRBD2	CASSPTSGATYEQYF	TGTGCCAGCAGTCCGACTAGCGGGGCAACCTACGAGCAGTACTTC
TRBV30	TRBJ1-1	-	TRBD1	CAWSVGWGQGTMNTEAFF	TGTGCCTGGAGTGTAGGCTGGGGACAGGGAACTATGAACACTGAAGCTTTCTTT
TRBV6-1	TRBJ1-1	-	-	CASSESGWGRGAFF	TGTGCCAGCAGTGAATCTGGGTGGGGGAGGGGAGCTTTCTTT
TRBV3-1/TRBV3-2	TRBJ2-7	few	TRBD1	CASSQGQGAWYEQYF	TGTGCCAGCAGCCAGGGACAGGGGGCATGGTACGAGCAGTACTTC
TRBV29-1	TRBJ2-7	-	-	CSVQEFSNEQYF	TGCAGCGTGCAAGAGTTCTCTAACGAGCAGTACTTC
TRBV18	TRBJ1-4	once	TRBD1	CASSAKTGFNEKLFF	TGTGCCAGCTCGGCTAAGACAGGGTTTAATGAAAAACTGTTTTTT
TRBV6-5	TRBJ2-7	-	-	CASRSISQSSYEQYF	TGTGCCAGCCGGTCGATTTCACAGAGCTCCTACGAGCAGTACTTC